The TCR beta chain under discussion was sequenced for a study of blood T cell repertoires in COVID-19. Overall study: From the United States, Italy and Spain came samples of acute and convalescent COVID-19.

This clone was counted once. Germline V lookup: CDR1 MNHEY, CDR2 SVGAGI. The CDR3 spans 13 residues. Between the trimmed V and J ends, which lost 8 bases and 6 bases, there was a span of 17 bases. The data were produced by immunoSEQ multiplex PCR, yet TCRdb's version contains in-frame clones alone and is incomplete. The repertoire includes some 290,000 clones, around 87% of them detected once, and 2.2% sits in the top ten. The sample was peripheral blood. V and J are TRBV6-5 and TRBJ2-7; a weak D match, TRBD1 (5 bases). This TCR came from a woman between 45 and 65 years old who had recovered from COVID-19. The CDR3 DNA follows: TGTGCCAGCGTGCCTTGGCAGGGTGGCGAGCAGTACTTC. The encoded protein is CASVPWQGGEQYF.